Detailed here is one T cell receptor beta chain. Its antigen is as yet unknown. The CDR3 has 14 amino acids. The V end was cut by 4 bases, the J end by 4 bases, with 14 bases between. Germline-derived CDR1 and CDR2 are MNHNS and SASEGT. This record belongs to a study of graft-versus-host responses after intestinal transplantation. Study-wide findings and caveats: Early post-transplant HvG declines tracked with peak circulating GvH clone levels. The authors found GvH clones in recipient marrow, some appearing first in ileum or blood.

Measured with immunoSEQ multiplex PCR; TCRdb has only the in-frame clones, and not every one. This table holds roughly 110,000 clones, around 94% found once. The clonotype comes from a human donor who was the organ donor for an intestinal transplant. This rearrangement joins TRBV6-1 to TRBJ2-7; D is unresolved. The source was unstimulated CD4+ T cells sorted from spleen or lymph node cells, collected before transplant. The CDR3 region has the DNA TGTGCCAGCAGTGGAGCTCGATCTAATTACGAGCAGTACTTC. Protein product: CASSGARSNYEQYF.